Each of the 23 T cell receptor beta chains below was sequenced from the same sample in a study of blood T cell repertoires in COVID-19. The data were produced by immunoSEQ multiplex PCR, yet TCRdb's version contains in-frame clones alone and is incomplete. In the table there are over 100,000 clones, approximately 78% of which are singletons. The sequencing sample was made of peripheral blood. Receptor source: a man between 70 and 80 years old with acute or convalescent COVID-19.

The chain combines TRBV6-5 with TRBJ2-7; the match to TRBD1 covers 8 bases. This CDR3 contains 16 residues. Germline loops: CDR1 MNHEY, CDR2 SVGAGI. V trimming: 0 bases; J trimming: 0 bases; junction bases outside the gene matches: 4. CDR3 sequence reads: CASSYSGTGYSYEQYF. As DNA, the CDR3 is TGTGCCAGCAGTTACTCGGGGACAGGATACTCCTACGAGCAGTACTTC.

CDR3 sequence: CASSLDQQGGNTIYF. In nucleotides, the CDR3 is TGCGCCAGCAGCTTGGACCAGCAGGGTGGAAACACCATATATTTT. This chain connects TRBV5-1 to TRBJ1-3; possible D gene TRBD1, 5 bases. This CDR3 is built from 15 residues. Germline lookup yields CDR1 SGHRS and CDR2 YFSETQ. V gave up 0 bases and J gave up 3 bases, with 10 bases separating them.

This sequence joins TRBV12-3 or TRBV12-4 and TRBJ1-3, with 7 nucleotides matching TRBD1. Unmatched junction bases numbered 2, after V lost 2 bases and J lost 7 bases. This CDR3 has 13 amino acids. The CDR3 nucleotides read TGTGCCAGCAGTTTAAGGGGACAGAACACCATATATTTT. Translation gives CASSLRGQNTIYF.

The chain joins TRBV7-3 to TRBJ2-2; TRBD1 matches 7 bases. V dropped 5 bases and J dropped 2; count of bases not matched to a gene: 5. The CDR3 loop spans 15 amino acids. The V gene's germline CDR1 is SGHTA and CDR2 FQGTGA. The DNA of the CDR3 is TGTGCCAGCAGCGCCAACAGGGGAAACACCGGGGAGCTGTTTTTT. It codes for CASSANRGNTGELFF.

The chain has TRBV29-1 and TRBJ1-4, with D unresolved. The CDR3 extends over 12 amino acids. V lost 5 bases and J 4 bases, leaving 8 bases between the germline ends. In germline, CDR1 is SQVTM, CDR2 ANQGSEA. CDR3 amino acids: CSVRGSNEKLFF. DNA for the CDR3: TGCAGCGTTAGAGGCAGTAATGAAAAACTGTTTTTT.

V usage is TRBV15 and J usage is TRBJ1-4; D is undetermined. This CDR3 has 17 amino acids. V gave up 0 bases and J gave up 7 bases, with 18 bases separating them. Germline V lookup: CDR1 LNHNV, CDR2 YYDKDF (reference sequence). CDR3: CATSRDAISGSGEKLFF. The CDR3 coding sequence is TGTGCCACCAGCAGAGACGCTATAAGTGGGAGTGGTGAAAAACTGTTTTTT.

J is TRBJ1-5 and V is TRBV18; D is possibly TRBD1 (6 bases). V dropped 2 bases and J dropped 1 base, with 15 bases sitting between them. Germline values: CDR1 KGHSH, CDR2 LQKENI. CDR3 length: 17 residues. The DNA for the CDR3 is TGTGCCAGCTCACCATCGGCGGGGGCGGTAAGCAATCAGCCCCAGCATTTT. Its protein is CASSPSAGAVSNQPQHF.

The V gene is TRBV3-1 (or the pseudogene TRBV3-2), the J gene TRBJ2-2; D possibly corresponds to TRBD1 (5 bases). Germline V gene sequence: CDR1 LGHDT, CDR2 YNNKEL (reference sequence). The CDR3 consists of 12 residues. The V end was cut by 2 bases, the J end by 13 bases, with 11 bases between. The CDR3 reads CASSQLRGRLFF. CDR3 sequence (DNA): TGTGCCAGCAGCCAATTAAGGGGCAGGCTGTTTTTT.

CDR3 amino acids: CAILETSGSETQYF. DNA of the CDR3: TGTGCCATTCTAGAGACTAGCGGGAGCGAGACCCAGTACTTC. The chain recombines TRBV28 with TRBJ2-5; 12 nucleotides line up with TRBD2. Germline trimming cut 10 bases from V and 5 bases from J; bases unmatched to any gene: 8. The CDR3 has 14 residues. CDR1 and CDR2 (germline): MDHEN, SYDVKM. Looking up the rest from reference TRBV28 and TRBJ2-5 gives the full variable domain: DVKVTQSSRYLVKRTGEKVFLECVQDMDHENMFWYRQDPGLGLRLIYFSYDVKMKEKGDIPEGYSVSREKKERFSLILESASTNQTSMYLCAILETSGSETQYFGPGTRLLVL.

The CDR3 loop is CASSDDRANTIYF. CDR3 DNA sequence: TGTGCCAGCAGCGACGACAGAGCGAACACCATATATTTT. The chain carries TRBV7-9 and TRBJ1-3, with D perhaps TRBD1 (5 bases). The CDR3 loop spans 13 amino acids. Germline loops: CDR1 SEHNR, CDR2 FQNEAQ (reference sequence). Trimming removed 5 bases from V and 7 bases from J, with 12 bases in between.

V and J are TRBV7-3 and TRBJ2-7; possible D gene TRBD2, 7 bases. CDR3 size: 15 residues. The germline V and J ends were trimmed by 5 bases and 2 bases, with 16 bases remaining between them. Germline-derived CDR1 and CDR2 are SGHTA and FQGTGA. The CDR3 bases are TGTGCCAGCAGCGCCCGAGGGGGGGGCACCTACGAGCAGTACTTC. Amino acids: CASSARGGGTYEQYF.

The rearrangement joins TRBV5-1 to TRBJ2-1; 11 nucleotides line up with TRBD2. There are 16 residues in the CDR3. After removal of 0 bases from V and 7 bases from J, the junction contained 6 bases not matched to a gene. Germline assignment: CDR1 SGHRS and CDR2 YFSETQ. In DNA, the CDR3 is TGCGCCAGCAGCTTGGAATCTACTAGCGGGAGAAATGAGCAGTTCTTC. Residues: CASSLESTSGRNEQFF.

This chain joins TRBV2 and TRBJ2-1; perhaps TRBD2 as D (5 bases). V was clipped by 7 bases and J by 0 bases, with 10 bases between them. Germline V gives CDR1 SNHLY, CDR2 FYNNEI. This CDR3 contains 14 residues. The CDR3 protein is CASNAGGSYNEQFF. The DNA for the CDR3 is TGTGCCAGCAACGCCGGAGGCTCCTACAATGAGCAGTTCTTC.

The chain has TRBV19 and TRBJ1-2, with TRBD1 matching over 9 bases. The CDR3 is made up of 16 amino acids. V trimming: 3 bases; J trimming: 3 bases; junction bases outside the gene matches: 8. Germline loops: CDR1 LNHDA, CDR2 SQIVND (reference sequence). The CDR3 nucleotides are TGTGCCAGTAGTATCGCACAGGGGGCGCGCGACTATGGCTACACCTTC. Amino acid sequence: CASSIAQGARDYGYTF.

The V call is TRBV4-1, the J call TRBJ1-5, with 10 bases fitting TRBD1. Per germline, CDR1 MGHRA and CDR2 YSYEKL. The CDR3 is made up of 16 amino acids. The J segment lost 4 bases and the V segment lost 1 base, leaving 4 bases of the junction unmatched. The CDR3 region has the DNA TGCGCCAGCAGCCAAGCGGGACAGGGGAAGAATCAGCCCCAGCATTTT. As protein: CASSQAGQGKNQPQHF.

The J gene is TRBJ1-1, the V gene TRBV11-3; D may be TRBD1 (5 bases). V shed 7 bases and J shed 4 bases, with 13 bases lying between them. This CDR3 is 13 amino acids long. CDR1 and CDR2 (germline): SGHNT, YENEEA. CDR3 region: CASMFQGSTEAFF. CDR3 sequence (DNA): TGTGCCAGCATGTTCCAGGGTAGCACTGAAGCTTTCTTT.

The chain employs TRBV6-5 and TRBJ1-6; 7 bases are shared with TRBD1. Germline trimming cut 8 bases from V and 8 bases from J; bases unmatched to any gene: 12. Germline values: CDR1 MNHEY, CDR2 SVGAGI. The CDR3 is 15 residues long. The CDR3 DNA follows: TGTGCCAGCGCCAAGTCCCGGGACAGTTATTCACCCCTCCACTTT. It is translated as CASAKSRDSYSPLHF.

V and J are TRBV5-1 and TRBJ1-2; D ambiguous. V shed 2 bases and J shed 2 bases, with 7 bases lying between them. The CDR3 loop spans 13 amino acids. In germline, CDR1 is SGHRS, CDR2 YFSETQ. The CDR3 DNA follows: TGCGCCAGCAGCTTAGTAGCGAACTATGGCTACACCTTC. This gives the protein CASSLVANYGYTF.

V gene TRBV6-6 combines with J gene TRBJ2-7, with D maybe TRBD2 (5 bases). Between the trimmed V and J ends, which lost 6 bases and 5 bases, there was a span of 8 bases. CDR3 length: 11 amino acids. Germline-derived CDR1 and CDR2 are MNHNY and SVGAGI (reference sequence). The CDR3 DNA is TGTGCCAGCAGGAGGGAGAACGAGCAGTACTTC. Translation: CASRRENEQYF.

The gene calls are TRBV28 and TRBJ1-3; D may be TRBD1 (5 bases). CDR3 length: 16 residues. CDR1 is MDHEN and CDR2 is SYDVKM in the germline V gene. V shed 6 bases and J shed 7 bases, with 22 bases lying between them. CDR3 loop: CASSDGTKVAGNTIYF. Written as DNA, the CDR3 is TGTGCCAGCAGCGACGGGACTAAGGTTGCGGGGAACACCATATATTTT.

The chain is built from TRBV13 and TRBJ1-5; no clear D gene. CDR3 length: 13 amino acids. Deletions cut 5 bases from V and 5 bases from J, with 10 bases between. Germline values: CDR1 PRHDT, CDR2 FYEKMQ (reference sequence). The CDR3 region is CASSLTRDQPQHF. Here the CDR3 DNA reads TGTGCCAGCAGCCTAACGAGGGATCAGCCCCAGCATTTT.

The gene calls are TRBV5-6 and TRBJ2-3; no clear D gene. This CDR3 spans 14 amino acids. V lost 3 bases to trimming and J lost 0 bases, with 8 bases between them. Germline V lookup: CDR1 SGHDT, CDR2 YYEEEE. CDR3: CASSSFGSTDTQYF. The CDR3 DNA reads as TGTGCCAGCAGCTCTTTCGGGAGCACAGATACGCAGTATTTT.

J is TRBJ2-6 and V is TRBV5-8, with no clear D. With 0 bases removed from V and 0 bases from J, the gap between germline ends came to 10 bases. The CDR3 length is 17 residues. Germline CDR1 is SGHTS and CDR2 is YDEGEE. CDR3 nucleotide sequence: TGTGCCAGCAGCTTGGGGCCGGGTTACTCTGGGGCCAACGTCCTGACTTTC. Its protein is CASSLGPGYSGANVLTF. The full variable domain, rest sourced from reference TRBV5-8 and TRBJ2-6, is EAGVTQSPTHLIKTRGQQATLRCSPISGHTSVYWYQQALGLGLQFLLWYDEGEERNRGNFPPRFSGRQFPNYSSELNVNALELEDSALYLCASSLGPGYSGANVLTFGAGSRLTVL.